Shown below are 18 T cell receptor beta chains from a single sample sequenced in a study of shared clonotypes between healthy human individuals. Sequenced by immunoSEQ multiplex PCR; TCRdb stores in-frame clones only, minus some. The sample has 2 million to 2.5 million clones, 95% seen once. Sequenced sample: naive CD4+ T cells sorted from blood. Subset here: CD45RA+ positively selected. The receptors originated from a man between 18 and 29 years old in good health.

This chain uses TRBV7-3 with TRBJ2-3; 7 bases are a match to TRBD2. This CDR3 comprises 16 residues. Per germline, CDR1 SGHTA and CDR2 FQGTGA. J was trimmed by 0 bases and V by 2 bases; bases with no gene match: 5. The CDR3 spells CASSLGRGSSTDTQYF. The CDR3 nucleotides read TGTGCCAGCAGCTTAGGGCGGGGGTCTAGCACAGATACGCAGTATTTT.

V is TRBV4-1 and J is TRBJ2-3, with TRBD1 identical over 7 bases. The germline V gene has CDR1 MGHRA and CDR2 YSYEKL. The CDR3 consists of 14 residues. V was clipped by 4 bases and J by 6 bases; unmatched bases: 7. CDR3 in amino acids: CASSLLLRGDTQYF. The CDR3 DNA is TGCGCCAGCAGCCTCCTCCTCAGGGGGGATACGCAGTATTTT.

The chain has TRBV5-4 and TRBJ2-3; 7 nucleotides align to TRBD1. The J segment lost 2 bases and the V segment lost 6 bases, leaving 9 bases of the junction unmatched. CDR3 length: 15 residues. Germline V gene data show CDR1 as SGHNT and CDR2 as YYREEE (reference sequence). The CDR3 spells CASTQQTGPTDTQYF. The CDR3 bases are TGTGCCAGCACCCAACAGACAGGGCCCACAGATACGCAGTATTTT.

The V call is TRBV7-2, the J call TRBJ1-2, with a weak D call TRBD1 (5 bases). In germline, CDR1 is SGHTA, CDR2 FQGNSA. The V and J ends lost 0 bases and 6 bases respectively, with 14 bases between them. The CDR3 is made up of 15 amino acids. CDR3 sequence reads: CASSLATGTADGYTF. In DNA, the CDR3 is TGTGCCAGCAGCTTAGCGACCGGGACCGCGGATGGCTACACCTTC.

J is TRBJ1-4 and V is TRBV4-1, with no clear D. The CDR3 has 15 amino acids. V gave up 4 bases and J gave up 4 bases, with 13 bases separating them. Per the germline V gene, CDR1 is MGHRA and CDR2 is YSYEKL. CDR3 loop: CASSRVTEINEKLFF. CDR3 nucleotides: TGCGCCAGCAGCCGAGTGACGGAAATTAATGAAAAACTGTTTTTT.

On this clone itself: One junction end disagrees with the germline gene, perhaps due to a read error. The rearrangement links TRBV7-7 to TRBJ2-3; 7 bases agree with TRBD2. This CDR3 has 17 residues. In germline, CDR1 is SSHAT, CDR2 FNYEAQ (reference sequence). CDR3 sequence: CASSLGASGAPTDTQYF. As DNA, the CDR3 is TGTGCTAGCAGCTTAGGCGCAAGCGGGGCCCCCACAGATACGCAGTATTTT.

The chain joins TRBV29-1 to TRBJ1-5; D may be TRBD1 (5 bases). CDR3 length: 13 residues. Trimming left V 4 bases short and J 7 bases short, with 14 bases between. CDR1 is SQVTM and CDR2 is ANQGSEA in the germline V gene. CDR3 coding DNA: TGCAGCGTTGGGGCAGGGCATGACCAGCCCCAGCATTTT. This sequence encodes CSVGAGHDQPQHF. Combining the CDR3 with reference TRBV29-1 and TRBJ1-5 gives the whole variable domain SAVISQKPSRDICQRGTSLTIQCQVDSQVTMMFWYRQQPGQSLTLIATANQGSEATYESGFVIDKFPISRPNLTFSTLTVSNMSPEDSSIYLCSVGAGHDQPQHFGDGTRLSIL.

Here the CDR3 DNA reads TGCGCCAGCAGCGGTCTTGACAAGCAGAACGGCTACACCTTC. Translation: CASSGLDKQNGYTF. The chain recombines TRBV5-1 with TRBJ1-2; unclear D gene. Looked up from germline, CDR1 is SGHRS and CDR2 is YFSETQ. V lost 4 bases and J 8 bases, leaving 18 bases between the germline ends. This CDR3 is built from 14 residues.

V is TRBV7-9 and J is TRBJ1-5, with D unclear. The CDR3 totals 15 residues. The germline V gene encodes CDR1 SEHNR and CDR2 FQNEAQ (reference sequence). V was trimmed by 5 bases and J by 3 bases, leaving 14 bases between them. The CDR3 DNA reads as TGTGCCAGCAGCCTCACGGTTGAGGACAATCAGCCCCAGCATTTT. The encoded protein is CASSLTVEDNQPQHF.

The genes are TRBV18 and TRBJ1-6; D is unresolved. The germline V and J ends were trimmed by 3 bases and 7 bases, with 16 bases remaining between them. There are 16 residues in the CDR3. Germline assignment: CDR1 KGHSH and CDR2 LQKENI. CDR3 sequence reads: CASSPAVRGKNSPLHF. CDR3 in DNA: TGTGCCAGCTCACCGGCCGTGCGGGGAAAGAATTCACCCCTCCACTTT.

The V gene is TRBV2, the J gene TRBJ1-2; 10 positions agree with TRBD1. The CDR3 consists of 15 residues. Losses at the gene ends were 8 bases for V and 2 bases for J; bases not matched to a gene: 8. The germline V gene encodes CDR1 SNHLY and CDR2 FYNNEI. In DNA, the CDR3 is TGTGCCAGCGAGGGCCCGGGACAGGGGAACTATGGCTACACCTTC. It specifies CASEGPGQGNYGYTF.

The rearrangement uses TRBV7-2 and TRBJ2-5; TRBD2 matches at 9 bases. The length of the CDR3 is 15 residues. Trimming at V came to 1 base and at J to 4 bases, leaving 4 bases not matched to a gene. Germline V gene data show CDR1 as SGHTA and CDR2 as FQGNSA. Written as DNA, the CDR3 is TGTGCCAGCAGCTTAGTTCTAGCGGGAACAGAGACCCAGTACTTC. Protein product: CASSLVLAGTETQYF.

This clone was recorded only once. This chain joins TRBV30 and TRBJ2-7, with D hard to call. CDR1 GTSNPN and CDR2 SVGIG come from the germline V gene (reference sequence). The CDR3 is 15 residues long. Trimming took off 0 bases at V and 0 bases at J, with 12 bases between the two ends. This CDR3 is CAWSVRGITSYEQYF. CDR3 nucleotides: TGTGCCTGGAGTGTACGTGGCATTACCTCCTACGAGCAGTACTTC.

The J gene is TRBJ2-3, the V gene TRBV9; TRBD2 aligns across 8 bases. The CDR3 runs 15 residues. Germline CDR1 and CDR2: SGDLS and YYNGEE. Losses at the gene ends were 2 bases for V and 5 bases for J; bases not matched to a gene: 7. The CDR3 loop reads CASSVSGSFVDTQYF. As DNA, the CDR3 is TGTGCCAGCAGCGTCAGCGGGAGTTTCGTAGATACGCAGTATTTT.

The CDR3 nucleotides are TGTGCCAGCAGTGAAGCCCGAAGCGGGGGGACGAGTTACGAGCAGTACTTC. Protein: CASSEARSGGTSYEQYF. The chain links TRBV6-1 to TRBJ2-7; 9 bases are shared with TRBD2. In germline, CDR1 is MNHNS, CDR2 SASEGT. This CDR3 contains 17 residues. After removal of 0 bases from V and 4 bases from J, the junction contained 10 bases not matched to a gene.

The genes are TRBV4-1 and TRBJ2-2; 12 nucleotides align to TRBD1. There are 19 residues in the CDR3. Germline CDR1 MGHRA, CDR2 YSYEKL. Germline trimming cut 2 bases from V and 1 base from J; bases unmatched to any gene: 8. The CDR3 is CASSQPGQGAGLNTGELFF. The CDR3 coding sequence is TGCGCCAGCAGCCAACCGGGACAGGGGGCGGGATTGAACACCGGGGAGCTGTTTTTT.

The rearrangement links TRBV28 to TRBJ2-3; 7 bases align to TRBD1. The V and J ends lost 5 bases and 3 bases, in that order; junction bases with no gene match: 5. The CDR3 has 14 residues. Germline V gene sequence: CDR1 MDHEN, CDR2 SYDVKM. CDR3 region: CASSMGQITDTQYF. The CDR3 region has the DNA TGTGCCAGCAGTATGGGACAGATAACAGATACGCAGTATTTT.

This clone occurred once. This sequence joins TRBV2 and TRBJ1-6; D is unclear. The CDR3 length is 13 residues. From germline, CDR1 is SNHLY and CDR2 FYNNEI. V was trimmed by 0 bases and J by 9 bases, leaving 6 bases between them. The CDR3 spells CASSEALSSPLHF. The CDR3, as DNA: TGTGCCAGCAGTGAAGCGCTAAGTTCACCCCTCCACTTT. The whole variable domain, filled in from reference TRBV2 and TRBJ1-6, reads EPEVTQTPSHQVTQMGQEVILRCVPISNHLYFYWYRQILGQKVEFLVSFYNNEISEKSEIFDDQFSVERPDGSNFTLKIRSTKLEDSAMYFCASSEALSSPLHFGNGTRLTVT.